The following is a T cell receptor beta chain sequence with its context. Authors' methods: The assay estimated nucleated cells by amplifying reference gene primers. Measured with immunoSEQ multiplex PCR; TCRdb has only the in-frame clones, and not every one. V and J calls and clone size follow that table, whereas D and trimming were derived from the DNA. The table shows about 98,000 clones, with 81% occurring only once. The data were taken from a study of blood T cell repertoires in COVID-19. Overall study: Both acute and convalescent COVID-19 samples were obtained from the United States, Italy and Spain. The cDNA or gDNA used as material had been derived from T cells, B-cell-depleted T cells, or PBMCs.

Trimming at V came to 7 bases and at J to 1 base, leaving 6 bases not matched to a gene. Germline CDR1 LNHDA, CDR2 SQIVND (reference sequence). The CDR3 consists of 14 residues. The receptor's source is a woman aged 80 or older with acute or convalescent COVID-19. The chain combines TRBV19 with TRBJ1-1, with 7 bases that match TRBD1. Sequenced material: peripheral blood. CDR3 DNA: TGTGCCAGTACCCCTGGGACAGCGAACACTGAAGCTTTCTTT. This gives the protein CASTPGTANTEAFF.